Here is one T cell receptor beta chain with its context. Time point: neoterminal ileum biopsy at postoperative endoscopy, about 6 months after surgery. V shed 4 bases and J shed 8 bases, with 21 bases lying between them. The CDR3 extends over 15 amino acids. CDR1 is PRHDT and CDR2 is FYEKMQ in the germline V gene (reference sequence). This sample is part of a study of T cell repertoires in ileal Crohn's disease. Profiled with immunoSEQ multiplex PCR; TCRdb holds only in-frame clones, not every one. Among 13,000 to 15,000 clones listed, about three quarters were seen once. This chain joins TRBV13 and TRBJ2-7; TRBD1 might be the D (6 bases). The material sequenced was ileal tissue. The TCR originated in an adult with Crohn's disease. The CDR3 bases are TGTGCCAGCAGCTCCTTGAGACAGGACCTCAGTAAGCAGTACTTC. This gives the protein CASSSLRQDLSKQYF.